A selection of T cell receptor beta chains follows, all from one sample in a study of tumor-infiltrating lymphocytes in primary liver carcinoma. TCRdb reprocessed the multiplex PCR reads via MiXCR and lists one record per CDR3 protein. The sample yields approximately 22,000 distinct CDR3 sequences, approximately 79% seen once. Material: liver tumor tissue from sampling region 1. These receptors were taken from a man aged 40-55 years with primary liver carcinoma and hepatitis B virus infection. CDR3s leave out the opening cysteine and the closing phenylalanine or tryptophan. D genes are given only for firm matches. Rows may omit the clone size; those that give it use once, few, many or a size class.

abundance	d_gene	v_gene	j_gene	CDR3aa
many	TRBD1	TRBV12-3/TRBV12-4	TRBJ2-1	AGSFLAGGQHFNNEQF
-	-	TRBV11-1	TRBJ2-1	ASSLTRTAYNGQF
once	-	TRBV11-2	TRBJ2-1	VSSLAEAGGGYEQF
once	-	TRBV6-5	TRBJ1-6	ASSYSDLGPLANSPLR
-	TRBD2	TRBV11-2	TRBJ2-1	TSSYTSALLYSEQF
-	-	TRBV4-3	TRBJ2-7	ASSQDRETRYEQY
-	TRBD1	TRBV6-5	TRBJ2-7	ASRPGQVASSYEKY
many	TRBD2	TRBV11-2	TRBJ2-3	ASNLRTSGHTQY
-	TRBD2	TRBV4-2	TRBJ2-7	ASSGKSGLAGGLHGQY
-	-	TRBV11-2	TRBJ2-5	ASNQTPGGGKATQN
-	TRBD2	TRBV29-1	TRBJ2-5	SVSGRAAETQY